The rows below give T cell receptor beta chains drawn from one sample of a study of cytomegalovirus exposure and HLA in healthy donors. This table comes from immunoSEQ multiplex PCR, and its TCRdb copy is limited to in-frame clones, with some not included. The sample has around 140,000 clones; approximately 80% are singletons. The source material was PBMCs. These receptors originate from a man aged 25 to 40 in good health and CMV-seropositive. The CDR3 runs from the conserved cysteine through the conserved F or W. D genes are given only for firm matches. Size is stated for part of the rows, as once, few or many counts, or as a class when the clone is expanded.

V	J	D	size	CDR3	DNA
TRBV19	TRBJ2-7	TRBD2	few	CASSISSGESYEQYF	TGTGCCAGTAGTATTTCCAGCGGGGAGAGCTACGAGCAGTACTTC
TRBV10-2	TRBJ2-7	.	.	CASSGQGFYEQYF	TGCGCCAGCAGTGGGCAGGGCTTCTACGAGCAGTACTTC
TRBV11-2	TRBJ1-2	.	.	CASRQTVRGGYTF	TGTGCCAGCAGGCAGACTGTTCGGGGTGGCTACACCTTC
TRBV19	TRBJ1-6	TRBD1	.	CASQGQNGSPLHF	TGTGCCAGTCAGGGACAGAATGGTTCACCCCTCCACTTT
TRBV7-9	TRBJ2-2	TRBD2	.	CASSLDGTSNTGELFF	TGTGCCAGCAGCTTAGACGGGACTAGCAACACCGGGGAGCTGTTTTTT
TRBV7-2	TRBJ2-1	TRBD2	once	CASSFSGSSYNEQFF	TGTGCCAGCAGCTTTAGCGGGAGCTCCTACAATGAGCAGTTCTTC
TRBV29-1	TRBJ1-2	.	.	CSVNPQGNGYTF	TGCAGCGTCAATCCACAGGGCAATGGCTACACCTTC
TRBV2	TRBJ1-1	.	few	CASSRTEAFF	TGTGCCAGCAGCCGGACTGAAGCTTTCTTT
TRBV5-1	TRBJ2-5	.	.	CASSLVRADGRTQYF	TGCGCCAGCAGCTTGGTTCGAGCGGATGGGCGAACCCAGTACTTC
TRBV28	TRBJ2-4	.	.	CASSFPPLGQNIQYF	TGTGCCAGCAGTTTCCCGCCCTTGGGCCAAAACATTCAGTACTTC
TRBV18	TRBJ2-1	TRBD2	once	CASSPFRLAGASGEQFF	TGTGCCAGCTCACCATTTAGACTAGCGGGGGCAAGCGGTGAGCAGTTCTTC
TRBV27	TRBJ1-5	.	.	CASSSWTEVNQPQHF	TGTGCCAGCAGTTCCTGGACTGAGGTGAATCAGCCCCAGCATTTT
TRBV7-9	TRBJ2-2	.	.	CATTVTTGELFF	TGTGCCACGACAGTCACGACCGGGGAGCTGTTTTTT
TRBV28	TRBJ2-7	TRBD1	.	CAILQGSEQYF	TGTGCCATCTTACAGGGGAGCGAGCAGTACTTC
TRBV4-1	TRBJ2-5	TRBD1	once	CASSQATGGKLETQYF	TGCGCCAGCAGCCAAGCGACAGGGGGTAAATTGGAGACCCAGTACTTC
TRBV7-6	TRBJ2-2	TRBD2	.	CASSFGTGGVNTGELFF	TGTGCCAGCAGCTTCGGGACGGGGGGGGTGAACACCGGGGAGCTGTTTTTT
TRBV4-1	TRBJ1-1	TRBD1	once	CASSQRQGNTEAFF	TGCGCCAGCAGCCAACGACAGGGGAACACTGAAGCTTTCTTT